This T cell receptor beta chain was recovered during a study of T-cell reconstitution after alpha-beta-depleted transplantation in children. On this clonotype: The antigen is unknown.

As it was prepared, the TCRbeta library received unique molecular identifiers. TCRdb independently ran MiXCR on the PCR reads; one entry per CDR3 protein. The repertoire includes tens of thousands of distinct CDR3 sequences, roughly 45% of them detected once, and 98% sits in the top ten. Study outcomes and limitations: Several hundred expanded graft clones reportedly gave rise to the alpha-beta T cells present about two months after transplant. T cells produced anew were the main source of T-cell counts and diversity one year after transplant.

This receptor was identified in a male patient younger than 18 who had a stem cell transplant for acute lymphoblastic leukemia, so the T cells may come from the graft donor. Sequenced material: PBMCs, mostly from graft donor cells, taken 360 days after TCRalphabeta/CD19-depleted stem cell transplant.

The CDR3 loop is CASRRLYEQYF. DNA of the CDR3: TGTGCCAGCCGGCGACTCTACGAGCAGTACTTC. V and J are TRBV12-3 or TRBV12-4 and TRBJ2-7; no firm D call. Trimming pared 8 bases from V and 3 bases from J, leaving 8 bases between. The CDR3 contains 11 residues.